This entry concerns a single T cell receptor beta chain. The data are from a study of shared clonotypes between healthy human individuals. At the level of the study: The cohort had a couple of women and a few men, ages 18 to 49.

What was sequenced on ten immunoSEQ deep assay plates was unsorted PBMC DNA. TCRdb keeps only in-frame clones here, not all; method: immunoSEQ multiplex PCR. The sample has more than 450,000 clones, roughly 78% seen once. Per the germline V gene, CDR1 is SGDLS and CDR2 is YYNGEE. The length of the CDR3 is 15 residues. The junction had 2 bases not matched to a gene; V was cut back by 0 bases and J by 2 bases. Every donor, a Caucasian adult, lived in Nashville, Tennessee. The rearrangement uses TRBV9 and TRBJ2-7, with 10 bases lining up with TRBD2. This clonotype was obtained from a woman aged 40 to 50 in good health. Some clones in this sample may be carry-over from other donors' samples. The sequencing sample was made of PBMCs. The CDR3 DNA follows: TGTGCCAGCAGCGTAGGAGGGACTAGCGCCTACGAGCAGTACTTC. This encodes CASSVGGTSAYEQYF. The variable domain in full, completed from reference TRBV9 and TRBJ2-7, reads DSGVTQTPKHLITATGQRVTLRCSPRSGDLSVYWYQQSLDQGLQFLIQYYNGEERAKGNILERFSAQQFPDLHSELNLSSLELGDSALYFCASSVGGTSAYEQYFGPGTRLTVT.